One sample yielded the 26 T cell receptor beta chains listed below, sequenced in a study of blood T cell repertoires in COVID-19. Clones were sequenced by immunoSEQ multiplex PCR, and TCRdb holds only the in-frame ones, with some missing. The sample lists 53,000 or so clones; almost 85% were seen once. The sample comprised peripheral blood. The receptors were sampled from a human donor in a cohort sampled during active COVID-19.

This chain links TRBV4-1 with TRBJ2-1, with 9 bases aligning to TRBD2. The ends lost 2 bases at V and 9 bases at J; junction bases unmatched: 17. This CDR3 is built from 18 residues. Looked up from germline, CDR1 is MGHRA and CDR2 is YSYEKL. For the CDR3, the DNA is TGCGCCAGCAGCCAAACACCCTCTGGCGGGGGGGCCGGGGGTGAGCAGTTCTTC. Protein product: CASSQTPSGGGAGGEQFF.

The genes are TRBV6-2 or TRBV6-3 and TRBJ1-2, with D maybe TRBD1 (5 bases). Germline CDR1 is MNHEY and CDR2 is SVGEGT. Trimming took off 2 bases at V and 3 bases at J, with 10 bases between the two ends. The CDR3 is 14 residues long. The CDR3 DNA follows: TGTGCCAGCAGTTACGGCAGGGCCGACTATGGCTACACCTTC. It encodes CASSYGRADYGYTF.

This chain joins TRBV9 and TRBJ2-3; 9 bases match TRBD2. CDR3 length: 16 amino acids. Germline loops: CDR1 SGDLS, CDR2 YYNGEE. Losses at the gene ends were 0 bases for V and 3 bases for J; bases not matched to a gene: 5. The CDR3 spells CASSVGPSGNTDTQYF. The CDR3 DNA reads TGTGCCAGCAGCGTAGGTCCTAGCGGGAATACAGATACGCAGTATTTT.

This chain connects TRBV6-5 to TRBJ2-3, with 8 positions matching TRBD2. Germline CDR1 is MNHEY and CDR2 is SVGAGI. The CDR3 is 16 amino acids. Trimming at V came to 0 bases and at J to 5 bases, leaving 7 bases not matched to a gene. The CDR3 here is CASSYSSGGPVDTQYF. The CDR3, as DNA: TGTGCCAGCAGTTACTCGTCGGGAGGGCCAGTAGATACGCAGTATTTT.

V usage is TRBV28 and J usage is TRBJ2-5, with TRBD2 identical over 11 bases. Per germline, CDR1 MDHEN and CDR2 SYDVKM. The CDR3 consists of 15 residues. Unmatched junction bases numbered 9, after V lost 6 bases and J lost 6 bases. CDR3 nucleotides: TGTGCCAGCAGCCTCACTAGCGGGGGTGGCAAGACCCAGTACTTC. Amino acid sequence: CASSLTSGGGKTQYF.

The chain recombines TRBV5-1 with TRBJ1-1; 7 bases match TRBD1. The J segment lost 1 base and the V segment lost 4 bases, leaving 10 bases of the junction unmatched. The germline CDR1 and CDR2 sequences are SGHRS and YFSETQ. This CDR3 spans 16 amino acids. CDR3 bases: TGCGCCAGCAGCACCCAGAACAGGGGAAAGAACACTGAAGCTTTCTTT. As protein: CASSTQNRGKNTEAFF.

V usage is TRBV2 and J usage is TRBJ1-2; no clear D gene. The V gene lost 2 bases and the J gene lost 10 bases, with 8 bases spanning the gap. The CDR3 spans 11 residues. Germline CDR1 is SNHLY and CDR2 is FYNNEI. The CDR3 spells CASSEHPNYTF. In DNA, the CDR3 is TGTGCCAGCAGTGAACATCCCAACTACACCTTC.

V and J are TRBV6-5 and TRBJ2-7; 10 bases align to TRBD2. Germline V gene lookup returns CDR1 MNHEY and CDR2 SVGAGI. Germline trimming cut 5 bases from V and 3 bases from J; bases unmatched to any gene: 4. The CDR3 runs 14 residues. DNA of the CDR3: TGTGCCAGCAGTCAGATAGCGGGGGGCTACGAGCAGTACTTC. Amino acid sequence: CASSQIAGGYEQYF.

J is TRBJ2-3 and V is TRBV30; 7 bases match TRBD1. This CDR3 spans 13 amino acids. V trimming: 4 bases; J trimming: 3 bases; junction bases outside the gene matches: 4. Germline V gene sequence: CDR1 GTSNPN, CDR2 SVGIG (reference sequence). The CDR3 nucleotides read TGTGCCTGGATCCGACAGGGAACAGATACGCAGTATTTT. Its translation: CAWIRQGTDTQYF. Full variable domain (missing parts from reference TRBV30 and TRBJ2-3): SQTIHQWPATLVQPVGSPLSLECTVEGTSNPNLYWYRQAAGRGLQLLFYSVGIGQISSEVPQNLSASRPQDRQFILSSKKLLLSDSGFYLCAWIRQGTDTQYFGPGTRLTVL.

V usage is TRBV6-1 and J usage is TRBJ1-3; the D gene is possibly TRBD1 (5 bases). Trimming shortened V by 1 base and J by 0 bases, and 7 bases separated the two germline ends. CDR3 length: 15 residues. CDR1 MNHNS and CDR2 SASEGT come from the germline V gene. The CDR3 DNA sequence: TGTGCCAGCAGTGAAGGGAGGGGCTCTGGAAACACCATATATTTT. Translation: CASSEGRGSGNTIYF.

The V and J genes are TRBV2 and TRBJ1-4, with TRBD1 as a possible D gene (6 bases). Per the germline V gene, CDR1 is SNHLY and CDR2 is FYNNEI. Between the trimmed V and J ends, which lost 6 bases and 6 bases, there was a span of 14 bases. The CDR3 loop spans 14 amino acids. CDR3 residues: CASSPTGTDEKLFF. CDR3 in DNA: TGTGCCAGCAGCCCGACAGGCACGGATGAAAAACTGTTTTTT.

The CDR3 sequence: CASSPDTVTGELFF. In nucleotides, the CDR3 is TGTGCCAGCTCACCGGATACAGTCACCGGGGAGCTGTTTTTT. The rearrangement uses TRBV18 and TRBJ2-2; D gene unclear. Germline V lookup: CDR1 KGHSH, CDR2 LQKENI. The ends were cut back, 3 bases at V and 4 bases at J, with 9 bases in the middle. CDR3 length equals 14 residues.

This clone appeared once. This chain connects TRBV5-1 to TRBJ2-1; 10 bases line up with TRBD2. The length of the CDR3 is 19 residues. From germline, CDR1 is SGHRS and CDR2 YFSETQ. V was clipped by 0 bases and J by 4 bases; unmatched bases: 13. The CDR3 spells CASSLAGSGRAAGYNEQFF. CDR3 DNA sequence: TGCGCCAGCAGCTTGGCCGGGAGCGGGAGGGCCGCCGGGTACAATGAGCAGTTCTTC.

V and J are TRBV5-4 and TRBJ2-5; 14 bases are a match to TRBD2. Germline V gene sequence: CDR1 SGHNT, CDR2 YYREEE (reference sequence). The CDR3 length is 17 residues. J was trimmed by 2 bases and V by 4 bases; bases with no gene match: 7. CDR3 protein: CASSRLAGGGLQETQYF. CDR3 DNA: TGTGCCAGCAGCCGACTAGCGGGGGGGGGTCTTCAAGAGACCCAGTACTTC.

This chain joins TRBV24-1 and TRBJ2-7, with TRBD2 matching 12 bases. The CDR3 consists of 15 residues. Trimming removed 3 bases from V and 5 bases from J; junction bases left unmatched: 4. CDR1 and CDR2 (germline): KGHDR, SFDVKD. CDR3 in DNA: TGTGCCACCAGTGATGCGACTAGCGGGAGCCACGAGCAGTACTTC. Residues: CATSDATSGSHEQYF.

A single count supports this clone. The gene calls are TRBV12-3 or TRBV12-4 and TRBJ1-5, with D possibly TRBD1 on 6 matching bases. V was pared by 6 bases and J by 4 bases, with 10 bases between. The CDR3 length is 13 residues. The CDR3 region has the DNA TGTGCCAGCAGCTTGGGGGCGAATCAGCCCCAGCATTTT. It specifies CASSLGANQPQHF.

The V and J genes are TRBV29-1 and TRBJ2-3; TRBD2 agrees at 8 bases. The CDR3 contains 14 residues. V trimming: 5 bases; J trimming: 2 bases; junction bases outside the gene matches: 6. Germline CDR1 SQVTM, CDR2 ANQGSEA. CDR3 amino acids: CSVKGLALTDTQYF. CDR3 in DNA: TGCAGCGTTAAAGGACTAGCCCTCACAGATACGCAGTATTTT.

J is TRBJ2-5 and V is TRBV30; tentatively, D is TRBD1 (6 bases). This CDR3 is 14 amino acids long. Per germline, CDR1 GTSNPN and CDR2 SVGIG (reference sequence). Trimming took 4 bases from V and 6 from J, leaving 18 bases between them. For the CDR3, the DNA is TGTGCCTGGAAGTTCGGCGGCAGGGGAAAGACCCAGTACTTC. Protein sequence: CAWKFGGRGKTQYF.

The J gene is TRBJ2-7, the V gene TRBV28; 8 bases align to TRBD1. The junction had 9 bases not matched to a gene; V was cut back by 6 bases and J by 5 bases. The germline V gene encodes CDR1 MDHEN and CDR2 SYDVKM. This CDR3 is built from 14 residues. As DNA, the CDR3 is TGTGCCAGCAGCCCCTCCGGGACAGGCAACGAGCAGTACTTC. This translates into CASSPSGTGNEQYF.

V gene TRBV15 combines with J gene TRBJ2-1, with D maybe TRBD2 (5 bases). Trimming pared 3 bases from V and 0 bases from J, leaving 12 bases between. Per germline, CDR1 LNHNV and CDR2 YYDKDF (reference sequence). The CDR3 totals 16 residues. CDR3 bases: TGTGCCACCAGCAGGTATCCGGGGAGCTCCTACAATGAGCAGTTCTTC. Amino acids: CATSRYPGSSYNEQFF.

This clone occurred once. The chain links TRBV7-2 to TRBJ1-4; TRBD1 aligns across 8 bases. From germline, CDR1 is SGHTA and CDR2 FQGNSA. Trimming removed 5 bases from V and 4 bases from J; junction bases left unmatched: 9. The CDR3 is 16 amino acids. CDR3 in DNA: TGTGCCAGCAGCGCCCTCCCGGGACAGGTTAATGAAAAACTGTTTTTT. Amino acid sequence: CASSALPGQVNEKLFF.

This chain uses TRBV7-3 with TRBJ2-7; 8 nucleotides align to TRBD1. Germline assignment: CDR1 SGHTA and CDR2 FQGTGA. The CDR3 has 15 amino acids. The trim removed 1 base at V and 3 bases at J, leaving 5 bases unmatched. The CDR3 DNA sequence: TGTGCCAGCAGCTTAAAGGCAGGGGGCATCTACGAGCAGTACTTC. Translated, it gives CASSLKAGGIYEQYF.

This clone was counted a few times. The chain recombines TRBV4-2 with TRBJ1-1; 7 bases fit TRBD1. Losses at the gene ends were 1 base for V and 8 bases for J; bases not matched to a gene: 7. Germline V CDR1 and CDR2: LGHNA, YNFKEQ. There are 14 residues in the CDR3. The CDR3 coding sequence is TGTGCCAGCAGCCAAGGGGAACAGGGGTACGAAGCTTTCTTT. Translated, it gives CASSQGEQGYEAFF.

The CDR3 loop reads CASSPTSWDSSTDTQYF. The CDR3 coding sequence is TGTGCCAGCAGTCCCACCTCTTGGGACAGTAGCACAGATACGCAGTATTTT. The rearrangement links TRBV6-2 or TRBV6-3 to TRBJ2-3; 7 bases line up with TRBD1. The CDR3 covers 17 residues. The V segment lost 5 bases and the J segment 0 bases; nucleotides outside the gene matches: 11. CDR1 MNHEY and CDR2 SVGEGT come from the germline V gene.

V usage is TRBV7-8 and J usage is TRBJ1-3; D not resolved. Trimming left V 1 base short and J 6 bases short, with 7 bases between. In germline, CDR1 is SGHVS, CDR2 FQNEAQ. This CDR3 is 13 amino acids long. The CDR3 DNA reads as TGTGCCAGCAGCTTAGGTCCAAAAAACACCATATATTTT. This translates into CASSLGPKNTIYF.

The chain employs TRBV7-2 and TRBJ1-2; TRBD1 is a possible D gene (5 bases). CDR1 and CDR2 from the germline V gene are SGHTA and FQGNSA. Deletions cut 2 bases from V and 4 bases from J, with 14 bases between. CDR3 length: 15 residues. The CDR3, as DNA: TGTGCCAGCAGCTTACTATCCGGGACTACCTATGGCTACACCTTC. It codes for CASSLLSGTTYGYTF.